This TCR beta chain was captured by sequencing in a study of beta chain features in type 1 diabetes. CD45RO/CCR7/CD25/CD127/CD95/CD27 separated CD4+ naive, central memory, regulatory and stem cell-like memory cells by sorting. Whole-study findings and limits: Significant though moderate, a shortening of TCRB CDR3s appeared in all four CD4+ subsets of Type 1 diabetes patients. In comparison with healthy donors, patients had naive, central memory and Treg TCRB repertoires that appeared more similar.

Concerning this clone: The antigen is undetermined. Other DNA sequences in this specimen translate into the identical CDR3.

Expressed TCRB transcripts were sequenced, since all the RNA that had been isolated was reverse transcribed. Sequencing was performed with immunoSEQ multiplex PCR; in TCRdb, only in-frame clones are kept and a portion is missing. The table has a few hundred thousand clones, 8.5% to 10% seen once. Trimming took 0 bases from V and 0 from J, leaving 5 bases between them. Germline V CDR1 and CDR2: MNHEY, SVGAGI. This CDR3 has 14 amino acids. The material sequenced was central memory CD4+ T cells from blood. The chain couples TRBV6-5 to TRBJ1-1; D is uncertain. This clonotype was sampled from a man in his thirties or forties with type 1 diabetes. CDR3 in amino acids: CASSYSRVNTEAFF. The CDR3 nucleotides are TGTGCCAGCAGTTACTCGAGGGTGAACACTGAAGCTTTCTTT.